These 2 T cell receptor beta chains were all obtained from the same sample, sequenced in a study of beta chain features in type 1 diabetes (dated by TCRdb to 2016 to 2018). Preparation of the library involved the immunoSEQ multiplex PCR assay. The entire amount of isolated RNA was reverse transcribed using the High Capacity cDNA Reverse Transcription Kit, so the sequenced TCRB transcripts were expressed ones. TCRdb provides this immuneACCESS table in a form limited to in-frame rearrangements. Some clones are lacking; in checked studies, under half of them reflect an unresolved V gene, and why the rest are absent is not known. This sample holds about 370,000 clones; about 15% were observed only once. 0.019% of the sample lies in the top ten. The sequencing sample was made of naive CD4+ T cells from blood. This specimen's cell subset or site label, interpreted: true naive CD4+ T cells. Source of these receptors: a young woman in good health.

The chain recombines TRBV29-1 with TRBJ2-7; 7 bases fit TRBD1. V lost 2 bases, J lost 1 base, and 5 bases stayed unmatched. The CDR3 length is 14 residues. Germline CDR1 and CDR2: SQVTM and ANQGSEA. The CDR3 DNA reads TGCAGCGTTGAAACGCGACAGGGTTCCTACGAGCAGTACTTC. It specifies CSVETRQGSYEQYF.

The gene calls are TRBV29-1 and TRBJ1-1, with unresolved D. V shed 6 bases and J shed 3 bases, with 11 bases lying between them. This CDR3 comprises 12 residues. Germline lookup yields CDR1 SQVTM and CDR2 ANQGSEA. The CDR3 DNA is TGCAGCGTGGGAGACGGTGACACTGAAGCTTTCTTT. Its translation: CSVGDGDTEAFF.